A selection of T cell receptor beta chains follows, all from one sample in a study of blood T cells in healthy people across ages. TCRdb processed the 5' RACE reads anew with MiXCR; each CDR3 protein has one entry. The sample carries 750,000 or so distinct CDR3 sequences, about 25% recorded once. The same data also went into a second study, on T cells of mothers and their children.

Sequenced input: blood. The receptors derive from a boy aged 5 to 17 in good health. CDR3s include the opening cysteine and the closing phenylalanine or tryptophan. D genes are given only for firm matches. The size entry is marked missing in some rows and otherwise reads once, few, many or a size class.

D gene	V gene	J gene	clone size	CDR3 protein	CDR3 DNA
.	TRBV5-5	TRBJ2-7	.	CASSLFDNGPYEQYF	TGTGCCAGCAGCTTGTTCGACAATGGTCCCTACGAGCAGTACTTC
.	TRBV14	TRBJ2-1	few	CASSQARDEQFF	TGTGCCAGCAGCCAGGCCCGCGATGAGCAGTTCTTC
TRBD1	TRBV3-1	TRBJ1-2	few	CASSPLVRGPAYGYTF	TGTGCCAGCAGCCCACTGGTCAGGGGGCCAGCATATGGCTACACCTTC
.	TRBV28	TRBJ2-7	few	CASRDTGSEQYF	TGTGCCAGCAGGGATACAGGGTCCGAGCAGTACTTC
.	TRBV29-1	TRBJ2-7	few	CSVEDRAGNIGYEQYF	TGCAGCGTTGAAGATCGCGCAGGAAACATCGGTTACGAGCAGTACTTC
TRBD2	TRBV11-2	TRBJ2-5	.	CASSLLAGAGQETQYF	TGTGCCAGCAGCCTACTAGCGGGAGCAGGGCAAGAGACCCAGTACTTC
.	TRBV7-3	TRBJ2-1	few	CASSTGRYNEQFF	TGTGCCAGCAGCACCGGACGCTACAATGAGCAGTTCTTC
.	TRBV13	TRBJ2-1	few	CASSPRVGKDNEQFF	TGTGCCAGCAGCCCCCGGGTTGGCAAAGACAATGAGCAGTTCTTC
.	TRBV6-2/TRBV6-3	TRBJ2-2	.	CASTTGSPGELFF	TGTGCCAGCACCACGGGAAGTCCCGGGGAGCTGTTTTTT
TRBD2	TRBV28	TRBJ2-1	.	CASSLLSSGRFEQFF	TGTGCCAGCAGTTTATTGTCTAGCGGGAGGTTTGAGCAGTTCTTC
.	TRBV7-9	TRBJ2-5	.	CASSLGQLVELQETQYF	TGTGCCAGCAGCTTAGGCCAACTAGTAGAACTTCAAGAGACCCAGTACTTC
TRBD2	TRBV20-1	TRBJ2-2	few	CSAGRGLEMSTGELFF	TGCAGTGCGGGGCGGGGGTTAGAGATGTCTACCGGGGAGCTGTTTTTT
.	TRBV25-1	TRBJ2-1	few	CASSEPAAGSYNEQFF	TGTGCCAGCAGTGAACCGGCTGCAGGGTCCTACAATGAGCAGTTCTTC
TRBD2	TRBV5-1	TRBJ2-1	few	CASSFLGTSGANEQFF	TGCGCCAGCAGCTTTCTCGGGACTAGCGGGGCCAATGAGCAGTTCTTC
.	TRBV5-1	TRBJ2-1	.	CASSLGDSRDEQFF	TGCGCCAGCAGCTTGGGGGATAGCAGGGATGAGCAGTTCTTC
.	TRBV7-9	TRBJ2-1	few	CASSLVGADNEQFF	TGTGCCAGCAGCTTAGTAGGGGCCGACAATGAGCAGTTCTTC
.	TRBV28	TRBJ2-1	.	CASSSLTGTATYNEQFF	TGTGCCAGCAGTTCCCTAACCGGGACGGCAACTTACAATGAGCAGTTCTTC
TRBD2	TRBV20-1	TRBJ2-3	few	CSAWVTSGSTDTQYF	TGCAGTGCGTGGGTGACTAGCGGGAGCACAGATACGCAGTATTTT
TRBD1	TRBV7-2	TRBJ1-2	few	CASSLADRGNYGYTF	TGTGCCAGCAGCTTAGCGGACAGGGGAAACTATGGCTACACCTTC
.	TRBV11-3	TRBJ2-5	few	CASSLTSSGETQYF	TGTGCCAGCAGCCTCACTAGCTCCGGAGAGACCCAGTACTTC
TRBD1	TRBV29-1	TRBJ2-1	.	CSAGGEANEQFF	TGCAGCGCAGGGGGAGAGGCCAATGAGCAGTTCTTC
TRBD1	TRBV11-2	TRBJ1-6	few	CASSLEAGGGSPLHF	TGTGCCAGCAGCTTAGAGGCAGGGGGCGGATCACCCCTCCACTTT
.	TRBV29-1	TRBJ1-2	few	CSVGKLGGYTF	TGCAGCGTTGGGAAGCTGGGTGGCTACACCTTC
TRBD2	TRBV7-2	TRBJ2-7	few	CASSRSGGGEQYF	TGTGCCAGCAGCCGTAGCGGGGGAGGCGAGCAGTACTTC
TRBD2	TRBV14	TRBJ2-1	.	CASSRVLAGSSYNEQFF	TGTGCCAGCAGCCGAGTACTAGCGGGGAGCTCCTACAATGAGCAGTTCTTC
.	TRBV28	TRBJ2-5	.	CASSSPQGSGETQYF	TGTGCCAGCAGTTCCCCCCAGGGTTCCGGAGAGACCCAGTACTTC
TRBD2	TRBV4-3	TRBJ2-3	.	CASSHRPGGTDTQYF	TGCGCCAGCAGCCACCGACCCGGGGGGACAGATACGCAGTATTTT
.	TRBV12-3/TRBV12-4	TRBJ1-4	.	CASSLFNNEKLFF	TGTGCCAGCAGTTTATTCAATAATGAAAAACTGTTTTTT
TRBD1	TRBV6-6	TRBJ2-5	.	CASSYTGTGPEETQYF	TGTGCCAGCAGTTACACCGGGACAGGGCCGGAAGAGACCCAGTACTTC
TRBD2	TRBV20-1	TRBJ2-2	few	CSASGLAGDTGELFF	TGCAGTGCTAGCGGACTAGCGGGTGACACCGGGGAGCTGTTTTTT
.	TRBV9	TRBJ2-7	.	CASSVDGTSNEQYF	TGTGCCAGCAGCGTAGATGGCACCTCCAACGAGCAGTACTTC
.	TRBV12-3/TRBV12-4	TRBJ2-2	few	CASSSGTLANTGELFF	TGTGCCAGCAGTTCGGGGACACTCGCGAACACCGGGGAGCTGTTTTTT
TRBD2	TRBV6-1	TRBJ2-5	.	CASRPGTIRTETQYF	TGTGCCAGCAGACCAGGGACTATCAGGACGGAGACCCAGTACTTC
TRBD2	TRBV7-9	TRBJ2-5	.	CASSPSGGAEETQYF	TGTGCCAGCAGCCCCTCCGGGGGGGCGGAAGAGACCCAGTACTTC
TRBD2	TRBV27	TRBJ2-1	few	CASALSGSVDEQFF	TGTGCCAGCGCGCTTAGCGGGAGTGTGGATGAGCAGTTCTTC